The text below deals with one T cell receptor (beta chain). Its target is unknown. These data are taken from a study of graft-versus-host responses after intestinal transplantation. Looking at the study overall: Multivisceral, liver-intestinal, or isolated intestinal transplants were given to recipients. Every recipient underwent anti-thymocyte globulin induction, then tacrolimus and steroids for roughly three years.

Profiled with immunoSEQ multiplex PCR; TCRdb holds only in-frame clones, not every one. The sample contains about 39,000 clones, around nine tenths of which appear only once. The CDR3 sequence is 14 residues long. The germline V gene encodes CDR1 MNHNS and CDR2 SASEGT. V lost 7 bases, J lost 4 bases, and 7 bases stayed unmatched. Broader study findings: The authors found GvH clones in recipient marrow, some appearing first in ileum or blood.

J is TRBJ1-2 and V is TRBV6-1, with TRBD1 identical over 9 bases. The sample in question was PBMCs, obtained just under 270 days after transplant. This TCR came from a human patient who received an intestinal transplant, so some T cells may come from the graft donor. CDR3 DNA sequence: TGTGCCAGCAACGCGGGACAGGGATCCTATGGCTACACCTTC. This encodes CASNAGQGSYGYTF.